This section outlines one T cell receptor beta chain sequence together with its context. Its antigen remains undetermined. Per-base qualities were not stored, and no clone one base away is much larger. ICON enrollment began in 2016, and the last patient was enrolled in late 2018. Fresh tumor and matched uninvolved tissue for in-depth immune analyses, including TCR sequencing, were collected from a subcohort of around 73 patients. DNA isolated from bulk tissue, without cell sorting, was used for TCR sequencing. This entry belongs to a study of tumor-infiltrating lymphocytes in localized non-small cell lung cancer (dated by TCRdb to the early 2020s). Context from the whole study: Several histologies were represented in the cohort, which also included both smokers and never-smokers as well as patients whose samples were collected after neoadjuvant chemotherapy. In total, the ICON cohort was made up of approximately 150 surgical patients who had localized non-small cell lung cancer and whose tumors were resected. A total of approximately 50 patients were part of the paired comparison of immunoSEQ T-cell fraction between tumor and uninvolved lung. The same patients underwent several integrated assays, with TCR sequencing performed together with flow cytometry, multiplex immunofluorescence, RNA-seq, exome sequencing and proteomics. From each patient came resected tumor tissue plus uninvolved lung tissue from that same patient, and the uninvolved lung tissue was described as non-adjacent to the tumor. Study-level results and caveats: The TCR-derived T-cell fraction showed no difference between the flow cytometry-defined immunotypes IM1 (good prognosis) and IM2 (poor prognosis). TCRbeta sequencing supported higher T cell infiltration in tumors than in uninvolved lung tissue, consistent with immunofluorescence CD3 counts. Assay coverage varied across patients depending on available tissue quantity, so only a subset of the cohort had TCR sequencing. Because different pieces of the same tissue were used for different assays, technical variation could not be separated from intratumor heterogeneity.

CDR1 MNHNY and CDR2 SVGAGI were looked up in the germline V gene (reference sequence). V drops 5 bases and J drops 2 bases, leaving 19 bases in between. The CDR3 spans 16 residues, from the cysteine through the phenylalanine. Only the CDR3 part of the read is kept: 48 bases, read in frame from the first base. TCR sequencing with the immunoSEQ assay provided the T-cell fraction in tumor and uninvolved lung tissue. The source study handled its data this way. For survival analysis, patients were split into high (upper tertile) and low (lower two tertiles) T-cell fraction groups and compared by log-rank test. A signed-rank test was used to check for differences in T-cell fraction between paired tumor and uninvolved lung. TCRdb took this table from immuneACCESS and kept in-frame rearrangements with V and J called. Such tables lack part of the clones; where checked against another copy, unresolved V genes explain under half of the gap, and the rest is unexplained. V and J calls plus clone size are reproduced from that table; the DNA served to infer D and trimming. The sample data list under 3,500 clones, and around three fifths of these were observed just once. The ten biggest clones cover roughly a tenth of the sample.

Sample: uninvolved lung tissue not adjacent to the tumor. The receptor chain draws on TRBV6-6 and TRBJ2-7; perhaps TRBD1 is the D gene, with 7 bases matching. The clonotype originates from a human donor with non-small cell lung cancer. Here the CDR3 is given as CASSAMGQRVAYEQYF. The sequenced DNA is TGTGCCAGCAGTGCGATGGGACAGCGGGTGGCCTACGAGCAGTACTTC.